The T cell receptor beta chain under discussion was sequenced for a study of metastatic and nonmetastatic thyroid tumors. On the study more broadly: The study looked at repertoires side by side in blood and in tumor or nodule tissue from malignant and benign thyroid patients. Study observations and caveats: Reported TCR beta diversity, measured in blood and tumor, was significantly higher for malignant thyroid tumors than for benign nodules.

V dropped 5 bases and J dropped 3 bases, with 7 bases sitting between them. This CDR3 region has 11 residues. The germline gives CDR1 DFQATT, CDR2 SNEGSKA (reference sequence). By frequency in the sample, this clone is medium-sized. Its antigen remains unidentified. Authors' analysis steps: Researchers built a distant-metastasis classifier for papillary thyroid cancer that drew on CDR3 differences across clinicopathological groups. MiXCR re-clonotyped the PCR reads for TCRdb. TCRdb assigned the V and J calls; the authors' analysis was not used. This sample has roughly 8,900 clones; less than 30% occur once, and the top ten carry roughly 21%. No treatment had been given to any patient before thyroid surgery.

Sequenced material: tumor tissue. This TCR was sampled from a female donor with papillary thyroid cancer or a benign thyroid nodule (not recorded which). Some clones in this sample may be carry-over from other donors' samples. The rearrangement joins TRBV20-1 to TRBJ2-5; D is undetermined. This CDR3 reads CSAEREETQYF. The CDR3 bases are TGCAGTGCTGAAAGGGAAGAGACCCAGTACTTC.